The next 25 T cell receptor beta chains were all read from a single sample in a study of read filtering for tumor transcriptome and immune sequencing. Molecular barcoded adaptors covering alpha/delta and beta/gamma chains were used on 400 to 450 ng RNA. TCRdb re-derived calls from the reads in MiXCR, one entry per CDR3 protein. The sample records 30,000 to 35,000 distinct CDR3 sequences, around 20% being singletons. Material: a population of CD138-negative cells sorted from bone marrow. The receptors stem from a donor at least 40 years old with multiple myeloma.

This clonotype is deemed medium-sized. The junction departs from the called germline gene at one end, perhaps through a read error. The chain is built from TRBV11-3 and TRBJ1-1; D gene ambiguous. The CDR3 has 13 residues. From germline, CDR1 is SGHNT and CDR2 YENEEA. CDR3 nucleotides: TGTGCCAGCAGCTTCAGCTATCGGTCTGAAGTTTTCTTT. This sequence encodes CASSFSYRSEVFF.

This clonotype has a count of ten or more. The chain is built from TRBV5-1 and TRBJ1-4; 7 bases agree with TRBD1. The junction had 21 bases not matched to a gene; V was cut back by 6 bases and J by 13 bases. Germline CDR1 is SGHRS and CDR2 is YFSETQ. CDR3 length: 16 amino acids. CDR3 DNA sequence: TGCGCCAGCAACCAGGCTCCGGGACAGACCGTCCATAGACTGTTTTTT. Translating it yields CASNQAPGQTVHRLFF. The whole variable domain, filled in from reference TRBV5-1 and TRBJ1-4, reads KAGVTQTPRYLIKTRGQQVTLSCSPISGHRSVSWYQQTPGQGLQFLFEYFSETQRNKGNFPGRFSGRQFSNSRSEMNVSTLELGDSALYLCASNQAPGQTVHRLFFGSGTQLSVL.

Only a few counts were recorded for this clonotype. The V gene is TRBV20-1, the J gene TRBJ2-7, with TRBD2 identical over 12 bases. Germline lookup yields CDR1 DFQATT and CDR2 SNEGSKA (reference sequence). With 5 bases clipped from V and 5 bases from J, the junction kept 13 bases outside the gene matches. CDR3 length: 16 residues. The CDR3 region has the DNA TGCAGTGCTCCCCACCCGACTAGCGGGAGTGTCGACGAGCAGTACTTC. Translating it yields CSAPHPTSGSVDEQYF.

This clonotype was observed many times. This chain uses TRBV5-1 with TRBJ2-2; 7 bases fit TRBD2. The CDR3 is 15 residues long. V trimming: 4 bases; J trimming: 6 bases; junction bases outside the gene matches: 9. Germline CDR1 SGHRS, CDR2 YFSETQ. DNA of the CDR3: TGCGCCAGCAGCCAAGGGAGGGCCGGAGCCGGGGAGCTGTTTTTT. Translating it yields CASSQGRAGAGELFF.

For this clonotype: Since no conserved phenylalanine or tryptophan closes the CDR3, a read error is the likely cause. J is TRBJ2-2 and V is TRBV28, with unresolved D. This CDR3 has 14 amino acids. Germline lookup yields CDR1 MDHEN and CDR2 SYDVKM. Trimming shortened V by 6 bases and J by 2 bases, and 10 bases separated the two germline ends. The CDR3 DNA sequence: TGTGCCAGCAGATCACAGCCAAACACCGGGGAGCTGTTTCTT. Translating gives CASRSQPNTGELFL.

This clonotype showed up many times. CDR3 nucleotide sequence: TGTGCCAGCAGTTTATCTAGCGGGGGAGAGACCCAGTACTTC. This sequence encodes CASSLSSGGETQYF. The rearrangement joins TRBV12-3 or TRBV12-4 to TRBJ2-5; 10 nucleotides align to TRBD2. There are 14 residues in the CDR3. The junction had 1 base not matched to a gene; V was cut back by 2 bases and J by 4 bases.

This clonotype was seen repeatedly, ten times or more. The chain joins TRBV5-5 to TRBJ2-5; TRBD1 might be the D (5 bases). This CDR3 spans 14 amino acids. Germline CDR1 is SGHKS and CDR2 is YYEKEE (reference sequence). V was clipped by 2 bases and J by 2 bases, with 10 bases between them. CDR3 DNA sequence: TGTGCCAGCAGCTTACAGGACCGACAAGAGACCCAGTACTTC. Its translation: CASSLQDRQETQYF.

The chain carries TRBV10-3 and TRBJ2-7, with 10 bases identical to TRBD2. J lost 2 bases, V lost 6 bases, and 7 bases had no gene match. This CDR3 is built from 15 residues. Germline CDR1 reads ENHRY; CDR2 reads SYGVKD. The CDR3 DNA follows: TGTGCCATCAGCCTCAGCGGGGGGGGCGCCTACGAGCAGTACTTC. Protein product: CAISLSGGGAYEQYF.

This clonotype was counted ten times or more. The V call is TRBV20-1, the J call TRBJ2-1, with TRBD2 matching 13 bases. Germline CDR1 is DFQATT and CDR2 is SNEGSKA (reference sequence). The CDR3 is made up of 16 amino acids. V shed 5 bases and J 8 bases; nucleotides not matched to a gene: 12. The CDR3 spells CSAQGAGTSGTHEQFF. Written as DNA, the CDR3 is TGCAGTGCTCAGGGGGCTGGGACTAGCGGGACCCATGAGCAGTTCTTC.

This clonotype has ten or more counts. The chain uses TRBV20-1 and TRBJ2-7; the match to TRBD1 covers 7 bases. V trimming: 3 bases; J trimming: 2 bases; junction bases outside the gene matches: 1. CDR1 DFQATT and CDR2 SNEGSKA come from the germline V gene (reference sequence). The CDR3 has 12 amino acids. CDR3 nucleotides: TGCAGTGCTAGTGGACAGGCCTACGAGCAGTACTTC. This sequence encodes CSASGQAYEQYF.

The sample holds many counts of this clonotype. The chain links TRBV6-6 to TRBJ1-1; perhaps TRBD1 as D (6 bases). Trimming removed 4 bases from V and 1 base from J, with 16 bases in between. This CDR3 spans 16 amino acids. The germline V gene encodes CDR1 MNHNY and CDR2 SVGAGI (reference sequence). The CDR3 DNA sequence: TGTGCCAGCAGTTTTAAAGGGGGAAGTGGGAACACTGAAGCTTTCTTT. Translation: CASSFKGGSGNTEAFF.

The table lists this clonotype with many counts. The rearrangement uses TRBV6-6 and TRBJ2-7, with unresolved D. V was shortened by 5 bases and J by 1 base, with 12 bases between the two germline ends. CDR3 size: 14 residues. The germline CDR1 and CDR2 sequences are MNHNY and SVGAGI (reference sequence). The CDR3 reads CASSPSTHSYEQYF. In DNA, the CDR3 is TGTGCCAGCAGTCCCAGTACACATTCCTACGAGCAGTACTTC.

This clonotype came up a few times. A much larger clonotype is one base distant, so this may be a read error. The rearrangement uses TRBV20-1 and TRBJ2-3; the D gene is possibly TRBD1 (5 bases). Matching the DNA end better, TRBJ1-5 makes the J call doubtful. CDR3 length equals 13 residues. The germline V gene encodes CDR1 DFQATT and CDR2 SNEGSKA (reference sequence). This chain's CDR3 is CSADHLGEDTQHF. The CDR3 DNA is TGCAGTGCCGATCACCTGGGGGAAGATACGCAGCATTTT.

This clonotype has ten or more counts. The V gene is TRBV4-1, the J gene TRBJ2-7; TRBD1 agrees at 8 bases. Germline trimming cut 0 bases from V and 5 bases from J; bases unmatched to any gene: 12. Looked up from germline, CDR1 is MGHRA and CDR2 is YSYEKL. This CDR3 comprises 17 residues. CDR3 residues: CASSQEVAGTGIDEQYF. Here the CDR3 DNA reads TGCGCCAGCAGCCAAGAAGTGGCCGGGACAGGTATCGACGAGCAGTACTTC.

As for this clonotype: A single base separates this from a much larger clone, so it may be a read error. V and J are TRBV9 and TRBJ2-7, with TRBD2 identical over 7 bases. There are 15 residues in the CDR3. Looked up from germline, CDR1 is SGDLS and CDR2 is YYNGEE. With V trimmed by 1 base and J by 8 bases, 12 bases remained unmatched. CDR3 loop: CASSVSPSGNYKQYF. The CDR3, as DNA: TGTGCCAGCAGCGTAAGTCCCAGCGGGAATTACAAGCAGTACTTC.

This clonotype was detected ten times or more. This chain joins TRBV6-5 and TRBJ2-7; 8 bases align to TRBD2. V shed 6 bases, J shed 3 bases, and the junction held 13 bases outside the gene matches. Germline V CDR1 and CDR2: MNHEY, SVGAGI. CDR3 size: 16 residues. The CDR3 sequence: CASSREGSGPGYEQYF. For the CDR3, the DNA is TGTGCCAGCAGCCGGGAGGGGAGCGGACCCGGCTACGAGCAGTACTTC.

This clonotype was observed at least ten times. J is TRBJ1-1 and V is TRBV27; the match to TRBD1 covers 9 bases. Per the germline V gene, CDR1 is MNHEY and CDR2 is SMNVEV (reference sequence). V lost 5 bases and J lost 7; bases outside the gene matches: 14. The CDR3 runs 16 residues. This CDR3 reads CASSLNLPGQGYEAFF. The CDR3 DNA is TGTGCCAGCAGTCTTAATCTTCCGGGACAGGGATATGAAGCTTTCTTT.

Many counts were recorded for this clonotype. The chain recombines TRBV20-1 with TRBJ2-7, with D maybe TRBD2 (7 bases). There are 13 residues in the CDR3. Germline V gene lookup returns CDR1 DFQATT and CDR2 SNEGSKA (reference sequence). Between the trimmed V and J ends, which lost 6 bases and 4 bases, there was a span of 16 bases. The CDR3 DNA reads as TGCAGTGCCCTAGGGGGGGGGATGTACGAGCAGTACTTC. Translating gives CSALGGGMYEQYF.

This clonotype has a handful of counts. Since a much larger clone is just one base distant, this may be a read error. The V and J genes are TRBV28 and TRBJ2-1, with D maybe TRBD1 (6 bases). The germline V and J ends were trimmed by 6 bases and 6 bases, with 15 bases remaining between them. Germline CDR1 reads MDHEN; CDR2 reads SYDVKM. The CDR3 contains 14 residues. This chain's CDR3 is CASRPGAGANEQFF. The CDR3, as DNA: TGTGCCAGCAGGCCCGGGGCAGGGGCCAATGAGCAGTTCTTC.

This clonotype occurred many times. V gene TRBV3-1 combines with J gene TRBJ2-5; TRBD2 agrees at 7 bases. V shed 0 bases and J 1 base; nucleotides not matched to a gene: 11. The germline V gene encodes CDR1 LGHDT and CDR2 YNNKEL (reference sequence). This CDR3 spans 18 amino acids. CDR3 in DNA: TGTGCCAGCAGCCAAGAGGGTCTGAGGAGGGAGGGCCAAGAGACCCAGTACTTC. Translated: CASSQEGLRREGQETQYF.

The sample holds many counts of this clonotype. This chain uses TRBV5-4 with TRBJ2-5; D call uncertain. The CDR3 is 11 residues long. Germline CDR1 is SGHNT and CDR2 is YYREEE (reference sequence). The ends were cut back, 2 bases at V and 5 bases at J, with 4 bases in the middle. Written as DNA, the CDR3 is TGTGCCAGCAGCTTTTTTGAGACCCAGTACTTC. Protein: CASSFFETQYF.

The CDR3 region has the DNA TGCAGCGCCCTACCCCATACAGGGGTCTCCTACAATGAGCAGTTCTTC. Protein: CSALPHTGVSYNEQFF. The V gene is TRBV29-1, the J gene TRBJ2-1; the match to TRBD1 covers 7 bases. The CDR3 loop spans 16 amino acids. V lost 7 bases and J lost 0; bases outside the gene matches: 12. Germline V lookup: CDR1 SQVTM, CDR2 ANQGSEA.

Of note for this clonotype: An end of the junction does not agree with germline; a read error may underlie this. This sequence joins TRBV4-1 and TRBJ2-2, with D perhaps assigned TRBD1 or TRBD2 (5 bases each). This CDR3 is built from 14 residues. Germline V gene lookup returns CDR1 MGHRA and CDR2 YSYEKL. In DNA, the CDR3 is TGCGCCAGCAGCCAACGACAGAACACCGGGGAGCTGCTTTTT. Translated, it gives CASSQRQNTGELLF.

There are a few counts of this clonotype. The CDR3 loop is CASSSVRGLEQYF. The CDR3 region has the DNA TGTGCCAGCAGTTCCGTCAGGGGTCTGGAGCAGTACTTC. The V and J genes are TRBV27 and TRBJ2-7, with D maybe TRBD1 (6 bases). The V end was cut by 4 bases, the J end by 7 bases, with 14 bases between. CDR1 is MNHEY, CDR2 SMNVEV, per germline (reference sequence). The CDR3 consists of 13 residues.

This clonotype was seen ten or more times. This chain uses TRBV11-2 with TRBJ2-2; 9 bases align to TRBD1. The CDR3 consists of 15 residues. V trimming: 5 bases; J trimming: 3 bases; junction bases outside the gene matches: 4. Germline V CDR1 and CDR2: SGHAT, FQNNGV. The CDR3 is CASSPRTGDTGELFF. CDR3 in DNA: TGTGCCAGCAGCCCCCGGACAGGGGACACCGGGGAGCTGTTTTTT.